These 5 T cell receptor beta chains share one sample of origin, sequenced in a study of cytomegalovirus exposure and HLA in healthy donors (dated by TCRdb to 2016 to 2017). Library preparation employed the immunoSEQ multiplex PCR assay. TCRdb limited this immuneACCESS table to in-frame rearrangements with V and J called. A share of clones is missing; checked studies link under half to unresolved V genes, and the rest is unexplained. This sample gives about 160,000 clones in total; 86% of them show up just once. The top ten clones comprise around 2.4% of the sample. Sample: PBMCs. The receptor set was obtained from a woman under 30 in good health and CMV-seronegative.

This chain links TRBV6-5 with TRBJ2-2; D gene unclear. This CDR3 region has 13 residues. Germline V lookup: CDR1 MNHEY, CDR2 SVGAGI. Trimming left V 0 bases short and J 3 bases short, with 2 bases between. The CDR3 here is CASSYSYTGELFF. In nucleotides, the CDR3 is TGTGCCAGCAGTTACTCCTACACCGGGGAGCTGTTTTTT.

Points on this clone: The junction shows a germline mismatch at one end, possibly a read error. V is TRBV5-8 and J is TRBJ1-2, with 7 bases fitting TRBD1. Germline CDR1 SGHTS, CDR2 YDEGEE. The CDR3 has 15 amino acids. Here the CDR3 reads CVSSLRQETGTGYTF. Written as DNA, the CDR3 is TGTGTCAGCAGCTTGCGACAAGAGACAGGGACCGGCTACACCTTC. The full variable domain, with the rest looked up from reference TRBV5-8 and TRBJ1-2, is EAGVTQSPTHLIKTRGQQATLRCSPISGHTSVYWYQQALGLGLQFLLWYDEGEERNRGNFPPRFSGRQFPNYSSELNVNALELEDSALYLCVSSLRQETGTGYTFGSGTRLTVV.

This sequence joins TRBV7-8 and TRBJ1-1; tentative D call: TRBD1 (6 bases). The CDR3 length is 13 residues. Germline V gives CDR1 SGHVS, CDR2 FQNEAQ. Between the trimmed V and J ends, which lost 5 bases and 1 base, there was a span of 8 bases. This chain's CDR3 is CASSPQGNTEAFF. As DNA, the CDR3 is TGTGCCAGCAGCCCACAGGGGAACACTGAAGCTTTCTTT.

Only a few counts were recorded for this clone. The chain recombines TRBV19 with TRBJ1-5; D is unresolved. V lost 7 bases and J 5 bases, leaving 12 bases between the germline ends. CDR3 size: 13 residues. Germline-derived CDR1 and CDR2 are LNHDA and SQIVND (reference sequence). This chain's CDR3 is CASTSLAHQPQHF. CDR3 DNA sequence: TGTGCCAGTACCTCTTTGGCCCATCAGCCCCAGCATTTT.

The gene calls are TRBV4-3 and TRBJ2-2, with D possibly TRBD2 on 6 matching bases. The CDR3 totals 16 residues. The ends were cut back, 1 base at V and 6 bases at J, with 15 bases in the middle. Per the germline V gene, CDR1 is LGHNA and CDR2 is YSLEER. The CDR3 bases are TGCGCCAGCAGCCAAGCCCCACCCGGGGGTCCCGGGGAGCTGTTTTTT. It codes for CASSQAPPGGPGELFF.